These T cell receptor beta chains were read from a single sample in a study of cytomegalovirus exposure and HLA in healthy donors. Libraries were prepared by immunoSEQ multiplex PCR; TCRdb keeps only in-frame clonotypes and omits some of them. The repertoire holds about 190,000 clones, with just under 80% as singletons. Sequenced sample: PBMCs. The source of these receptors is a woman aged 25 to 39 in good health and CMV-seropositive. Both conserved end residues are part of each CDR3. The D gene is left open where the match is weak. Size is stated for part of the rows, as once, few or many counts, or as a class when the clone is expanded.

>TRBD1|TRBJ2-7|15|TRBV7-6|few
CASSPGTGLSYEQYF
TGTGCCAGCAGTCCCGGGACAGGTCTCTCCTACGAGCAGTACTTC
>-|TRBJ2-2|15|TRBV7-2|-
CASSLARAYTGELFF
TGTGCCAGCAGCTTAGCGAGGGCTTACACCGGGGAGCTGTTTTTT
>TRBD1|TRBJ1-2|14|TRBV11-2|-
CASSIDRGTGGYTF
TGTGCCAGCAGCATTGACAGGGGAACAGGTGGCTACACCTTC
>TRBD1|TRBJ2-1|14|TRBV7-6|-
CASTRDRAYNEQFF
TGTGCCAGCACTCGGGACAGAGCATACAATGAGCAGTTCTTC
>TRBD1|TRBJ1-1|16|TRBV5-4|-
CASSLGTGVANTEAFF
TGTGCCAGCAGCTTGGGGACAGGGGTCGCGAACACTGAAGCTTTCTTT
>-|TRBJ1-1|13|TRBV28|once
CASSLLGYTEAFF
TGTGCCAGCAGTTTGCTAGGTTACACTGAAGCTTTCTTT
>-|TRBJ2-7|14|TRBV5-1|-
CASSLMGAAYEQYF
TGCGCCAGCAGCTTGATGGGGGCGGCCTACGAGCAGTACTTC
>TRBD1|TRBJ2-3|12|TRBV5-1|few
CASSEGQGTQYF
TGCGCCAGCAGCGAGGGACAGGGCACGCAGTATTTT
>-|TRBJ1-1|13|TRBV28|-
CASSLFRGTEAFF
TGTGCCAGCAGTCTATTTAGGGGAACTGAAGCTTTCTTT
>TRBD1|TRBJ2-5|13|TRBV4-2|-
CASSQDPGGTQYF
TGTGCCAGCAGCCAAGACCCAGGGGGCACCCAGTACTTC
>-|TRBJ2-1|14|TRBV28|-
CASSFVSGYNEQFF
TGTGCCAGCAGTTTTGTTTCGGGATACAATGAGCAGTTCTTC
>-|TRBJ2-2|14|TRBV7-9|few
CASSLVRGPGELFF
TGTGCCAGCAGCTTAGTCAGAGGCCCTGGGGAGCTGTTTTTT
>-|TRBJ2-7|14|TRBV7-2|-
CASSPRGRLFEQYF
TGTGCCAGCAGCCCCCGGGGAAGACTCTTCGAGCAGTACTTC
>TRBD1|TRBJ2-3|15|TRBV9|-
CASSAGGRGTDTQYF
TGTGCCAGCAGCGCAGGGGGCCGGGGCACAGATACGCAGTATTTT
>-|TRBJ1-3|14|TRBV5-4|-
CASSLASAGNTIYF
TGTGCCAGCAGCTTGGCCTCGGCTGGAAACACCATATATTTT
>-|TRBJ2-6|15|TRBV2|-
CASSETSAGANVLTF
TGTGCCAGCAGTGAAACTAGTGCTGGGGCCAACGTCCTGACTTTC
>TRBD1|TRBJ1-3|20|TRBV28|-
CASSLLGQDLRLSSGNTIYF
TGTGCCAGCAGTCTACTCGGACAGGACCTCCGACTTAGCTCTGGAAACACCATATATTTT
>-|TRBJ1-1|16|TRBV5-1|-
CASSLKGWRDDTEAFF
TGCGCCAGCAGCTTGAAGGGTTGGAGGGATGACACTGAAGCTTTCTTT
>-|TRBJ1-3|15|TRBV7-9|-
CASSTPGLDRNTIYF
TGTGCCAGCAGCACCCCGGGTCTAGATAGAAACACCATATATTTT
>TRBD2|TRBJ2-5|14|TRBV27|-
CASRGAGAGETQYF
TGTGCCAGCAGGGGAGCGGGAGCGGGAGAGACCCAGTACTTC
>-|TRBJ1-5|17|TRBV7-2|-
CASSLAGRKYSNQPQHF
TGTGCCAGCAGCTTAGCCGGCAGGAAGTATAGCAATCAGCCCCAGCATTTT
>TRBD1|TRBJ1-2|15|TRBV4-1|few
CASSSRTGLDYGYTF
TGCGCCAGCAGCTCTCGGACAGGGTTGGACTATGGCTACACCTTC
>-|TRBJ2-5|15|TRBV29-1|-
CSVEELRGFGETQYF
TGCAGCGTTGAAGAATTGAGAGGGTTCGGAGAGACCCAGTACTTC
>TRBD2|TRBJ2-7|15|TRBV5-4|-
CASSRQSGGPYEQYF
TGTGCCAGCAGTCGCCAGTCGGGGGGGCCCTACGAGCAGTACTTC
>-|TRBJ2-3|15|TRBV7-9|-
CASSPRSWSTDTQYF
TGTGCCAGCAGCCCTAGGAGCTGGAGCACAGATACGCAGTATTTT
>-|TRBJ1-2|13|TRBV10-3|few
CAISDRQNYGYTF
TGTGCCATCAGTGACAGACAAAACTATGGCTACACCTTC
>TRBD2|TRBJ2-1|16|TRBV7-2|-
CASSQRAGIVYNEQFF
TGTGCCAGCAGCCAAAGAGCGGGAATCGTATACAATGAGCAGTTCTTC
>TRBD2|TRBJ2-7|12|TRBV6-6|-
CASSGLVYEQYF
TGTGCCAGCAGCGGACTAGTCTACGAGCAGTACTTC
>TRBD1|TRBJ2-2|14|TRBV5-1|-
CASSRDRHTGELFF
TGCGCCAGCAGCAGGGACAGACACACCGGGGAGCTGTTTTTT
>-|TRBJ2-7|15|TRBV6-5|medium-sized
CASSYYLGGVYEQYF
TGTGCCAGCAGTTACTACCTAGGGGGGGTCTACGAGCAGTACTTC
>TRBD1|TRBJ1-6|19|TRBV30|-
CAWSIWDRGTSSYNSPLHF
TGTGCCTGGAGTATTTGGGACAGGGGTACCTCCTCCTATAATTCACCCCTCCACTTT
>TRBD2|TRBJ2-5|16|TRBV9|-
CASSLGLGEVRETQYF
TGTGCCAGCAGCTTGGGACTAGGAGAGGTTAGAGAGACCCAGTACTTC
>TRBD1|TRBJ1-2|13|TRBV27|once
CASASQGASGYTF
TGTGCCAGCGCCTCCCAGGGGGCTTCCGGCTACACCTTC
>TRBD2|TRBJ2-3|17|TRBV27|-
CASSISTGTSPTDTQYF
TGTGCCAGCAGTATCAGTACCGGGACTAGCCCCACAGATACGCAGTATTTT
>-|TRBJ2-2|17|TRBV9|-
CASSAHGGQTNTGELFF
TGTGCCAGCAGCGCCCATGGAGGACAGACCAACACCGGGGAGCTGTTTTTT
>-|TRBJ2-2|16|TRBV7-8|-
CASRPRNSAGTGELFF
TGTGCCAGCAGACCGAGAAACTCCGCCGGCACCGGGGAGCTGTTTTTT
>TRBD2|TRBJ2-2|18|TRBV5-1|-
CASSFQGTSGINAGELFF
TGCGCCAGCAGCTTTCAAGGGACTAGCGGGATAAACGCCGGGGAGCTGTTTTTT
>-|TRBJ1-1|12|TRBV19|-
CASTQTFTEAFF
TGTGCCAGTACCCAGACATTCACTGAAGCTTTCTTT
>TRBD1|TRBJ2-7|15|TRBV6-5|once
CASSYSRGQGTEQYF
TGTGCCAGCAGTTACTCGCGGGGACAGGGGACCGAGCAGTACTTC
>-|TRBJ2-5|14|TRBV28|few
CASSRLDTGETQYF
TGTGCCAGCAGTCGCTTGGACACGGGAGAGACCCAGTACTTC
>TRBD1|TRBJ1-4|16|TRBV4-1|-
CASSLWTGSTNEKLFF
TGCGCCAGCAGCCTCTGGACAGGTTCAACTAATGAAAAACTGTTTTTT
>TRBD1|TRBJ1-4|17|TRBV7-9|-
CASSLEFGTGANEKLFF
TGTGCCAGCAGCTTAGAATTCGGGACAGGGGCTAATGAAAAACTGTTTTTT
>-|TRBJ1-1|14|TRBV6-1|-
CASSAQRGRTEAFF
TGTGCCAGCAGTGCCCAGCGGGGGCGGACTGAAGCTTTCTTT
>-|TRBJ1-1|16|TRBV18|few
CASSPLGKGVNTEAFF
TGTGCCAGCTCACCACTTGGGAAAGGGGTGAACACTGAAGCTTTCTTT
>-|TRBJ2-6|16|TRBV6-5|few
CASSYLGGAGANVLTF
TGTGCCAGCAGTTACCTCGGGGGTGCTGGGGCCAACGTCCTGACTTTC
>-|TRBJ2-3|11|TRBV21-1|-
CASSLADTQYF
TGTGCCAGTAGCCTAGCGGATACGCAGTATTTT
>-|TRBJ1-1|16|TRBV7-8|-
CASSPLVGQLTSEAFF
TGTGCCAGCAGCCCACTGGTGGGGCAGTTAACATCTGAAGCTTTCTTT
>-|TRBJ2-7|14|TRBV19|-
CASSIDLEGYEQYF
TGTGCCAGTAGTATTGACCTAGAGGGTTACGAGCAGTACTTC
>-|TRBJ1-3|12|TRBV15|-
CATRKPGDTIYF
TGTGCCACCCGAAAACCCGGAGACACCATATATTTT
>-|TRBJ2-1|11|TRBV20-1|-
CSATTGNEQFF
TGCAGTGCCACCACAGGCAATGAGCAGTTCTTC